These 6 T cell receptor beta chains were all obtained from the same sample, sequenced in a study of blood T cells in healthy people across ages. Using a J-beta primer mix together with a sample-barcoded 5' primer, a second PCR was run for about 6 to 11 cycles. A single record per CDR3 protein comes from TCRdb applying MiXCR to the 5' RACE reads. This sample yields hundreds of thousands of distinct CDR3 sequences, of which approximately 48% are seen a single time; approximately 19% belongs to the top ten. Material for sequencing was blood. The receptors stem from a man aged 55 to 70 in good health.

The J gene is TRBJ2-3, the V gene TRBV20-1; 8 bases map to TRBD2. Germline-derived CDR1 and CDR2 are DFQATT and SNEGSKA (reference sequence). The length of the CDR3 is 13 residues. Unmatched junction bases numbered 4, after V lost 3 bases and J lost 5 bases. CDR3 sequence reads: CSASGGDVDTQYF. CDR3 bases: TGCAGTGCTAGCGGGGGGGATGTAGATACGCAGTATTTT.

This sequence joins TRBV7-2 and TRBJ2-1, with 8 nucleotides matching TRBD2. V shed 2 bases, J shed 7 bases, and the junction held 4 bases outside the gene matches. The CDR3 spans 14 residues. Germline CDR1 reads SGHTA; CDR2 reads FQGNSA. This CDR3 is CASSLPGGKNEQFF. CDR3 DNA sequence: TGTGCCAGCAGCTTACCGGGGGGGAAGAATGAGCAGTTCTTC. The full variable domain, completed using reference TRBV7-2 and TRBJ2-1, is GAGVSQSPSNKVTEKGKDVELRCDPISGHTALYWYRQSLGQGLEFLIYFQGNSAPDKSGLPSDRFSAERTGGSVSTLTIQRTQQEDSAVYLCASSLPGGKNEQFFGPGTRLTVL.

The chain employs TRBV4-1 and TRBJ2-3, with TRBD2 matching over 8 bases. This CDR3 is built from 18 residues. Germline CDR1 MGHRA, CDR2 YSYEKL. With 4 bases clipped from V and 2 bases from J, the junction kept 14 bases outside the gene matches. CDR3 sequence reads: CASSPGPRSGGFTDTQYF. The DNA of the CDR3 is TGCGCCAGCAGCCCCGGCCCGAGGAGCGGGGGATTCACAGATACGCAGTATTTT.

Only a few counts were recorded for this clonotype. The chain employs TRBV7-9 and TRBJ1-2, with TRBD1 identical over 12 bases. The CDR3 has 16 residues. With V trimmed by 0 bases and J by 8 bases, 7 bases remained unmatched. CDR1 is SEHNR and CDR2 is FQNEAQ in the germline V gene (reference sequence). Here the CDR3 DNA reads TGTGCCAGCAGCTTAGCCCTGGGACAGGGGGCCGGCGGCTACACCTTC. Its protein is CASSLALGQGAGGYTF.

This clonotype has a handful of counts. V and J are TRBV6-2 or TRBV6-3 and TRBJ2-5; D is unclear. V lost 5 bases and J lost 1, with 20 bases in between. The germline V gene has CDR1 MNHEY and CDR2 SVGEGT. The CDR3 consists of 17 residues. The CDR3 bases are TGTGCCAGCAGTCCCTGGTTGGGGTTCAGTATCCAAGAGACCCAGTACTTC. This encodes CASSPWLGFSIQETQYF.

The chain is built from TRBV4-3 and TRBJ2-7; D remains unclear. The germline V and J ends were trimmed by 0 bases and 2 bases, with 11 bases remaining between them. Germline V gene sequence: CDR1 LGHNA, CDR2 YSLEER. The CDR3 loop spans 15 amino acids. The CDR3 DNA is TGCGCCAGCAGCCAAGACGTAGACGGACCCTACGAGCAGTACTTC. Amino acids: CASSQDVDGPYEQYF.